The following is a TCR beta chain sequence with its context. MiXCR was run by TCRdb on the 5' RACE reads, yielding one entry per CDR3 protein. The sample lists 25,000 to 35,000 distinct CDR3 sequences, approximately 6% occurring once. These data come from a study of early T cells in non-severe SARS-CoV-2 infection. Source material: whole blood. This sequence was found in an adult who was a healthcare worker with PCR-confirmed SARS-CoV-2 infection or an uninfected control (not recorded which).

The chain's CDR3 is CASSSILAGAVQETQYF. DNA of the CDR3: TGTGCCAGCAGCTCCATACTAGCGGGGGCCGTTCAAGAGACCCAGTACTTC. The chain has TRBV5-4 and TRBJ2-5; 11 bases agree with TRBD2. After removal of 3 bases from V and 2 bases from J, the junction contained 9 bases not matched to a gene. The CDR3 spans 17 residues. CDR1 SGHNT and CDR2 YYREEE come from the germline V gene (reference sequence).